This T cell receptor beta chain appears in the sequencing data of a study of T cell responses to AZD1222 COVID-19 vaccine. Germline loops: CDR1 SNHLY, CDR2 FYNNEI. The CDR3 consists of 15 residues. The ends were cut back, 6 bases at V and 7 bases at J, with 19 bases in the middle. Repertoires were generated with immunoSEQ multiplex PCR, while TCRdb's copy carries only in-frame clones and drops some. This table holds roughly 70,000 clones, less than 85% found once. The source was peripheral blood, collected on day 0 of AZD1222 vaccination. This clonotype was sampled from an adult in good health. The rearrangement joins TRBV2 to TRBJ1-5; D possibly corresponds to TRBD1 (5 bases). CDR3 nucleotides: TGTGCCAGCAGGGCCAGGGTGGGCACAAGACAGCCCCAGCATTTT. This gives the protein CASRARVGTRQPQHF.